This T cell receptor (beta chain) was profiled in a study of T cells in Graves' hyperthyroidism and ophthalmopathy. The study based diagnoses on clinical symptoms, serum thyroxine and TRAb, thyroid ultrasound and orbital computed tomography. This CDR3 is built from 15 residues. Deletions cut 4 bases from V and 4 bases from J, with 17 bases between. Germline loops: CDR1 SGDLS, CDR2 YYNGEE. Findings and caveats of the study: Blood shared most expanded thyroid clonotypes above 0.001.

The investigators amplified TCR beta CDR3 regions from RNA transcripts. The primer set for the first-round RT-PCR of the TCR CDR3 was HTBI. TCRdb itself ran the multiplex PCR reads through MiXCR, one entry per CDR3 protein. Of roughly 35,000 distinct CDR3 sequences listed, 40% to 65% are singletons. This clonotype was seen repeatedly, ten times or more. Antigen unknown. Material for sequencing was blood. The origin of this receptor is a woman aged 40 to 50 with Graves' ophthalmopathy. This chain connects TRBV9 to TRBJ2-5; a weak D match, TRBD2 (5 bases). In DNA, the CDR3 is TGTGCCAGCAGCTCCCAAAGCGGCAGGACAGAGACCCAGTACTTC. Its protein is CASSSQSGRTETQYF.